Detailed here is one TCR beta chain. Its antigen is still unknown. These data belong to a study of CXCR3-negative and CXCR3-positive naive CD8 T cells. General study findings and limits: Higher TRB CDR3 hydrophobicity marked CXCR3-positive naive cells relative to CXCR3-negative naive cells.

UMI-labeled 5' RACE TRB cDNA libraries were prepared from the cells. TCRdb re-called the 5' RACE reads, yielding one record per CDR3 amino acid sequence without DNA. This sample contains around 140,000 distinct CDR3 sequences. Germline CDR1 reads SGHDT; CDR2 reads YYEEEE. The CDR3 length is 17 residues. V and J are TRBV5-6 and TRBJ2-1; the TCRdb call, TRBD1, lacks DNA for checking. This clonotype was obtained from a human donor in good health. Some clones in this sample may be carry-over from other donors' samples. Sequencing input: naive CXCR3- CD8+ T cells from blood. Regarding subset: CD45RO-CCR7+CD27+CD95- naive CD8+ T cells lacking CXCR3 (TNR3-). CDR3 loop: CASSLGAGSVSYNEQFF.